This T cell receptor (beta chain) was captured in a study of spatial heterogeneity in lung cancer. V dropped 4 bases and J dropped 1 base, with 10 bases sitting between them. This CDR3 is 15 amino acids long. Time point described: sample taken at primary tumor resection. Samples were obtained from some 70 donors, all untreated early-stage non-small cell lung cancer patients. The input material, whole RNA from tumor, nontumor lung or frozen PBMC, was sequenced unsorted. Each CDR3 protein gets one entry after TCRdb re-called the 5' RACE reads with MiXCR. The sample carries fewer than 45,000 distinct CDR3 sequences, 6.8% recorded once. This clonotype has only a few counts.

This sequence was found in a female donor with early-stage non-small cell lung cancer. The V gene is TRBV12-3 or TRBV12-4, the J gene TRBJ1-4; no reliable D call. The specimen was PBMCs, collected at surgery. The CDR3 sequence is CASSSGRETNEKLFF. The CDR3 DNA is TGTGCCAGCAGTTCTGGACGGGAAACTAATGAAAAACTGTTTTTT.